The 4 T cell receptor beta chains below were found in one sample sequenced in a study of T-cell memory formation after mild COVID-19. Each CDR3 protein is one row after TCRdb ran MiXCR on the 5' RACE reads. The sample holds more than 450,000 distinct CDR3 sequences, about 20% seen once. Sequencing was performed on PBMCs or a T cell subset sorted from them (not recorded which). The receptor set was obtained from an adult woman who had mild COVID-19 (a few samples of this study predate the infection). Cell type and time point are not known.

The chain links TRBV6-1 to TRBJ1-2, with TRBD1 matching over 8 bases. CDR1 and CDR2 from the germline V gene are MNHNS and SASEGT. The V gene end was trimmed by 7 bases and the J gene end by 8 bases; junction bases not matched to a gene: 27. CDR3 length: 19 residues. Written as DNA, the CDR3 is TGTGCCAGCACTCGACAGGGGTGGTCTCCCTCTTACGTATCGTACGGCTACACCTTC. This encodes CASTRQGWSPSYVSYGYTF.

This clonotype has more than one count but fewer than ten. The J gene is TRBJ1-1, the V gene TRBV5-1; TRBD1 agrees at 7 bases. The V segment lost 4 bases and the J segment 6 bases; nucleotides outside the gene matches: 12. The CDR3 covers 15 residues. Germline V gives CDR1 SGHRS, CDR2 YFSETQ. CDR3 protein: CASSREGAMISEAFF. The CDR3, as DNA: TGCGCCAGCAGCCGGGAGGGGGCAATGATTTCTGAAGCTTTCTTT.

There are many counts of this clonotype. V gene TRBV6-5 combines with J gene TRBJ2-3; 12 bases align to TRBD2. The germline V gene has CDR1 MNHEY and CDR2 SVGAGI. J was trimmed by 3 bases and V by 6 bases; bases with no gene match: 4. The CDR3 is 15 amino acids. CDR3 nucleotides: TGTGCCAGCAGCAGACTAGCGGGAGTTACAGATACGCAGTATTTT. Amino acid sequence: CASSRLAGVTDTQYF.

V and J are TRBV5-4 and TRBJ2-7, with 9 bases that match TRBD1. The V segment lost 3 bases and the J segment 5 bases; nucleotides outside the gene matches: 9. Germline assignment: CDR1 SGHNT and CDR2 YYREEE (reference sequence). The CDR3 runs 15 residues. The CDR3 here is CASSWNTGTGNEQYF. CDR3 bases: TGTGCCAGCAGCTGGAACACCGGGACAGGGAACGAGCAGTACTTC.